The present entry profiles one T cell receptor beta chain with its context. Its antigen remains unidentified. Base qualities are not provided; no much larger clone lies one nucleotide away. Reading from cysteine to phenylalanine, the CDR3 counts 17 amino acids. The sequence is cut down to CDR3 DNA, 51 bases in frame from base 1. V lost 4 bases and J lost 2 bases; the stretch between them is 21 bases long. The germline V gene gives CDR1 as SNHLY and CDR2 as FYNNEI. Library preparation employed the immunoSEQ multiplex PCR assay. For the multiplex PCR, a mixture combining 60 forward primers for TCR Vbeta segments and 13 reverse primers for TCR Jbeta segments was used. The CDR3 region of rearranged TCR beta genes was amplified from genomic DNA with a multiplex PCR assay. The Illumina HiSeq System was used to sequence the amplified TCR beta libraries as 87-base-pair reads. Per the original workflow: In a later analysis, tens of millions of unique TCR beta chains were counted across the 650 to 700 repertoires, and around 10 million of these chains were shared by at least two donors. To remove PCR and sequencing errors, raw reads were error-corrected and collapsed into unique sequences using a nearest-neighbor algorithm that merged closely related sequences. Alignment of CDR3 sequences to IMGT reference sequences was used to assign V, D and J gene segments. For a sequence to be retained, a match of at least six nucleotides was required to both a V gene segment and a J gene segment. A rearrangement was called productive if the CDR3 had no stop codons and remained in frame with V and J, and every other rearrangement was called non-productive. Following IMGT convention, CDR3 was defined as the stretch from the second conserved V-encoded cysteine up to the conserved J-encoded phenylalanine. The earlier analysis of 500 to 650 of the donors excluded any sequence lacking an unambiguous match to a single V gene segment. An earlier analysis of about 590 of the donors classified V segments as functional when productive rearrangements were above 56.7% and as segregating when the standard deviation between donors was above 5%. A statistical classification framework was built for diagnosing cytomegalovirus status from the catalog of TCR beta chain sequences. In a later analysis, TCR nucleotide sequences were compared against IMGT/GENE-DB human TR gene sequences so that V and J genes could be assigned. In a later analysis, CDR3 sequences and most-parsimonious VDJ recombination scenarios were assigned using the TCRdist pipeline. In a later analysis, every TCR beta chain was defined by the combination of its CDR3 amino acid sequence and its V-gene family, and reads without a unique V-gene family were dropped. To address suspected cross-contamination and a sequencing artifact, a later analysis removed approximately 590 highly shared, low-generation-probability nucleotide sequences. In a later analysis, a clonal expansion index was calculated for each public chain from normalized within-repertoire ranks of inferred template counts. Generation probabilities in a later analysis came from a VDJ recombination model fitted to out-of-frame rearrangements, and those results were checked against IGoR. Hypergeometric tests were used in a later analysis to score TCR-TCR, TCR-HLA and TCR-CMV co-occurrence, with a repertoire-size bias correction applied to the TCR pairs. A later analysis estimated false discovery rates by permuting HLA or CMV assignments 20 times. In a later analysis, co-occurring TCRs were grouped with DBSCAN, and TCRdist sequence similarity was added when clustering was performed within HLA-allele-positive subsets. Repertoires with fewer than 30,000 or more than 120,000 public chains were left out of co-occurrence clustering, as were five repertoires with anomalous nucleotide sharing. The table comes from immuneACCESS by way of TCRdb, which keeps in-frame sequences with V and J called. Part of the clones is missing from these tables; in studies checked, under half for an unresolved V gene and the rest for unknown reasons. V and J calls and clone size follow that table, whereas D and trimming were derived from the DNA. This sample gives approximately 160,000 clones in total; approximately 73% of them show up just once. The leading ten clones occupy approximately 1.3% of the sample.

These data come from a study of cytomegalovirus exposure and HLA in healthy donors (dated by TCRdb to the late 2010s). Regarding the study in general: In an earlier analysis of approximately 640 of the donors, about 270 Gb of sequence data and approximately 120 million unique TCR beta sequences from about 179 million T cells were reported. A separate validation cohort of 100 to 150 different subjects was used in addition to the 666-subject first cohort. Several DR-DQ haplotypes were treated as single units for association and clustering because of strong linkage in the cohort. Both class I and class II loci were covered by HLA typing, at four-digit resolution. Using immunosequencing, the study profiled T cell repertoires from 666 subjects and related those repertoires to cytomegalovirus serostatus. Of the 350 to 400 genotyped donors, 65% to 90% fell in the genetic ancestry cluster associated with self-reported Caucasian donors. An early release covering 500 to 750 HLA-typed donors comprised about 310 gigabases of sequencing data and 85 million to 100 million unique TCR sequences. To decide whether each TCR beta V gene segment behaved as functional or pseudogenic, an earlier analysis of approximately 600 of the donors relied on high-throughput TCR beta sequencing. The later analysis used no new phenotypic data to find candidate immune exposures, relying instead on TCR beta sequences and their occurrence across donors. Typing coverage varied by locus: roughly 629-640 donors for A, B, C, DRB1 and DQB1; roughly 510 for DQA1; approximately 570 for DPA1; approximately 450 for DPB1. The study aimed to test whether cataloging public T cell receptors could reveal signatures of past pathogen exposure. Every discovery cohort repertoire had been produced on one sequencing platform. A later genetic analysis used genome-wide SNP genotypes for about 60% of the 666 donors, treating that subset as a discovery cohort. A later analysis re-examined previously published TCR beta repertoires from about 700 donors and added high-resolution HLA genotyping to investigate patterns of TCR occurrence. Donor age, sex, ethnicity and CMV serostatus were compiled together with the repertoire data. Among 300 to 500 genotyped donors of the cohort, an average of about 220,000 unique TCR beta nucleotide sequences was sequenced per donor, of which about 19% were non-productive. High-throughput TCR immunosequencing, statistical association of individual TCRs with disease status, and machine learning were combined to predict cytomegalovirus infection status. Overall study outcomes, separate from this receptor: A later analysis reported that several top co-occurrence clusters appeared linked to parvovirus B19, influenza, CMV and Epstein-Barr virus. The authors suggested that the approach could potentially be extended to other disease states and immunological phenotypes. The earlier analysis of about 600 of the donors excluded 15 to 20 rarely observed V segments, including chromosome 9 orphons, because counts were too low. Cytomegalovirus status was reported to be diagnosed by the classifier with high specificity and sensitivity in both the original and validation cohorts. Because HLA typing was missing for some donors at each locus, association tests included only the typed subset. A later analysis found that HLA-associated TCR beta chains were more clonally expanded and had lower generation probabilities than equally common non-associated chains. In a later analysis, TCR association rates were found to vary across HLA loci, with the most associated TCRs seen for DRB1 alleles and the fewest for HLA-C alleles. A later genetic analysis reported fewer N-insertions in productive TCRs among donors in an Asian-associated ancestry cluster than the 666-donor mean. At a false discovery rate of 0.05, a later analysis linked around 15,000 TCR beta sequences to specific HLA alleles. In vitro tests confirmed that a few of the cytomegalovirus-associated TCR beta chains recognize cytomegalovirus antigens. Most CMV-associated TCR beta chains appeared to be HLA-restricted in a later analysis, and the HLA associations seemed to be driven largely by CMV exposure. Assigning TCR associations to individual alleles was difficult when HLA alleles, especially DR and DQ, strongly co-occurred. Most TCR sequences were seen in very few donors, while some public TCRs were found in many individuals. The study listed 164 TCR beta chains as associated with cytomegalovirus. In a later genetic analysis, a missense DCLRE1C variant was associated with V-gene and J-gene trimming of TCR beta chains, and the association was replicated in an independent cohort. The only immune exposure information available for the cohort was CMV serostatus. Only TCR beta chains were sequenced in this cohort, and the absence of alpha or paired-chain data limited detectable features. A cluster of highly shared sequence variants was judged likely to be a technical artifact of the sequencing pipeline. A further reported finding was that TCR beta sequences accurately predicted the HLA-A and HLA-B alleles for most subjects in the first cohort. Correlated functional status among segregating V segments might reflect linkage disequilibrium, but an unknown experimental factor could not be ruled out. Some IMGT-functional V segments, including TRBV6-2 and TRBV6-3, could not be distinguished by the 87-base-pair reads and were therefore excluded. Sequencing depth was assumed to be roughly uniform across donors in the presence/absence analyses, though that assumption may not hold. Broadly in line with IMGT annotations, most TCR beta V segments showed up in productive rearrangements about 90% or about 30% of the time in an earlier analysis of around 550 of the donors.

The cohort consisted of approximately 670 healthy bone marrow donors. All cohort members were sampled while nominally healthy, although unrecorded immune exposures were likely present. The donor tested CMV seronegative and was one of the 352 seronegative cohort members. A peripheral blood sample was provided by each donor, and peripheral blood mononuclear cells were used for TCR beta sequencing. Genomic DNA extraction from the blood cell samples was performed with the Qiagen DNeasy Blood Extraction Kit. The TCR was taken from a man aged 50 to 60 in good health and CMV-seronegative. The chain uses TRBV2 and TRBJ2-7, with the D gene uncertain. The material sequenced was PBMCs. The bases read TGTGCCAGCAGTGGTGGGCAGGATAAGTTTTGGGCCTACGAGCAGTACTTC. It translates to CASSGGQDKFWAYEQYF.